These 32 T cell receptor beta chains share one sample of origin, sequenced in a study of T cell responses to AZD1222 COVID-19 vaccine. Data came from immunoSEQ multiplex PCR; TCRdb stores just in-frame clones and leaves some out. The data contain about 130,000 clones, over 90% of them singletons. The sequences come from peripheral blood, collected on day 0 of AZD1222 vaccination. These receptors all come from an adult in good health.

The chain links TRBV3-1 (or the pseudogene TRBV3-2) to TRBJ2-3; 10 nucleotides line up with TRBD2. V was clipped by 6 bases and J by 3 bases; unmatched bases: 6. Germline CDR1 reads LGHDT; CDR2 reads YNNKEL (reference sequence). The CDR3 is 15 residues long. The CDR3, as DNA: TGTGCCAGCAGACAGCGGGGGGGCCGGACAGATACGCAGTATTTT. This encodes CASRQRGGRTDTQYF.

This clone was seen a single time. CDR3 protein: CASSQWPGGNTEAFF. In DNA form, the CDR3 reads TGTGCCAGCAGCCAATGGCCGGGGGGGAACACTGAAGCTTTCTTT. The chain recombines TRBV3-1 (or the pseudogene TRBV3-2) with TRBJ1-1; tentative D call: TRBD1 (5 bases). CDR1 is LGHDT and CDR2 is YNNKEL in the germline V gene (reference sequence). The CDR3 has 15 amino acids. The V end was cut by 2 bases, the J end by 1 base, with 11 bases between.

The V gene is TRBV2, the J gene TRBJ1-4; no definite D call. Trimming cost V 7 bases and J 4 bases, with 13 bases left between them. The CDR3 covers 14 residues. Per germline, CDR1 SNHLY and CDR2 FYNNEI. Here the CDR3 reads CASKPTDYNEKLFF. Written as DNA, the CDR3 is TGTGCCAGCAAACCGACTGATTATAATGAAAAACTGTTTTTT.

The CDR3 loop reads CSVAGQGAGTEAFF. In DNA, the CDR3 is TGCAGCGTTGCGGGACAGGGGGCCGGCACTGAAGCTTTCTTT. This sequence joins TRBV29-1 and TRBJ1-1; 12 bases match TRBD1. The CDR3 is 14 residues long. V lost 4 bases and J lost 4; bases outside the gene matches: 4. Germline V gene sequence: CDR1 SQVTM, CDR2 ANQGSEA.

The chain carries TRBV7-6 and TRBJ1-1; 10 nucleotides match TRBD1. There are 14 residues in the CDR3. J was trimmed by 6 bases and V by 4 bases; bases with no gene match: 5. Looked up from germline, CDR1 is SGHVS and CDR2 is FNYEAQ. The CDR3 DNA follows: TGTGCCAGCAGCTCGACAGGGGGCCGCGCTGAAGCTTTCTTT. This gives the protein CASSSTGGRAEAFF.

J is TRBJ2-7 and V is TRBV7-9, with TRBD2 matching over 11 bases. After removal of 5 bases from V and 3 bases from J, the junction contained 3 bases not matched to a gene. The CDR3 totals 14 residues. Germline values: CDR1 SEHNR, CDR2 FQNEAQ (reference sequence). The CDR3 spells CASSPGTSGYEQYF. The CDR3 DNA reads TGTGCCAGCAGCCCCGGGACTAGCGGCTACGAGCAGTACTTC.

The rearrangement joins TRBV9 to TRBJ1-1, with D uncertain. This CDR3 is built from 14 residues. The V and J ends lost 1 base and 2 bases respectively, with 9 bases between them. Germline values: CDR1 SGDLS, CDR2 YYNGEE. The CDR3 DNA follows: TGTGCCAGCAGCGTAATTACGGCAAACACTGAAGCTTTCTTT. Its protein is CASSVITANTEAFF. Filled out from reference TRBV9 and TRBJ1-1, the complete variable domain reads DSGVTQTPKHLITATGQRVTLRCSPRSGDLSVYWYQQSLDQGLQFLIQYYNGEERAKGNILERFSAQQFPDLHSELNLSSLELGDSALYFCASSVITANTEAFFGQGTRLTVV.

The chain carries TRBV7-8 and TRBJ1-1, with 9 nucleotides matching TRBD1. Germline V lookup: CDR1 SGHVS, CDR2 FQNEAQ. This CDR3 is 15 amino acids long. Trimming at V came to 5 bases and at J to 5 bases, leaving 9 bases not matched to a gene. The CDR3 region is CASSPWTGADTEAFF. The DNA of the CDR3 is TGTGCCAGCAGCCCCTGGACAGGGGCGGATACTGAAGCTTTCTTT.

The chain links TRBV5-4 to TRBJ1-6; D is possibly TRBD1 (6 bases). Trimming stripped 2 bases from V and 6 bases from J, with 12 bases between. There are 15 residues in the CDR3. Germline V gene sequence: CDR1 SGHNT, CDR2 YYREEE (reference sequence). CDR3 loop: CASSFNRATNSPLHF. For the CDR3, the DNA is TGTGCCAGCAGCTTCAACAGGGCTACTAATTCACCCCTCCACTTT. The full variable domain, completed using reference TRBV5-4 and TRBJ1-6, is ETGVTQSPTHLIKTRGQQVTLRCSSQSGHNTVSWYQQALGQGPQFIFQYYREEENGRGNFPPRFSGLQFPNYSSELNVNALELDDSALYLCASSFNRATNSPLHFGNGTRLTVT.

V usage is TRBV4-1 and J usage is TRBJ1-5; weak D call: TRBD1 (6 bases). This CDR3 has 14 residues. The germline V gene has CDR1 MGHRA and CDR2 YSYEKL. Trimming pared 4 bases from V and 4 bases from J, leaving 11 bases between. The CDR3 reads CASSPGHLNQPQHF. The CDR3 region has the DNA TGCGCCAGCAGCCCGGGACACCTTAATCAGCCCCAGCATTTT.

The chain is built from TRBV5-1 and TRBJ1-2; D possibly corresponds to TRBD1 (5 bases). V was shortened by 4 bases and J by 5 bases, with 21 bases between the two germline ends. The CDR3 has 16 residues. CDR1 is SGHRS, CDR2 YFSETQ, per germline. The CDR3 is CASSPGDLLGRYGYTF. The CDR3 DNA follows: TGCGCCAGCAGCCCGGGGGACCTCTTAGGGCGGTATGGCTACACCTTC.

The CDR3 is CASMRGAYNSPLHF. The CDR3 DNA is TGTGCCAGCATGAGGGGGGCCTATAATTCACCCCTCCACTTT. The V and J genes are TRBV6-5 and TRBJ1-6; D is perhaps TRBD1 (6 bases). The CDR3 consists of 14 residues. Germline CDR1 reads MNHEY; CDR2 reads SVGAGI. With 7 bases removed from V and 2 bases from J, the gap between germline ends came to 9 bases.

The chain recombines TRBV19 with TRBJ1-5; no definite D call. CDR3 length: 16 amino acids. Germline V CDR1 and CDR2: LNHDA, SQIVND (reference sequence). V was shortened by 7 bases and J by 2 bases, with 18 bases between the two germline ends. The CDR3 is CASTPAALPGNQPQHF. The CDR3 DNA is TGTGCCAGTACCCCAGCGGCCCTGCCTGGCAATCAGCCCCAGCATTTT.

The chain couples TRBV27 to TRBJ2-7; 8 nucleotides line up with TRBD1. The CDR3 contains 14 residues. The germline CDR1 and CDR2 sequences are MNHEY and SMNVEV (reference sequence). With 5 bases clipped from V and 2 bases from J, the junction kept 5 bases outside the gene matches. The chain's CDR3 is CASSTQGDAYEQYF. The CDR3 DNA reads TGTGCCAGCAGTACACAGGGGGACGCCTACGAGCAGTACTTC.

The rearrangement joins TRBV9 to TRBJ1-6; perhaps TRBD1 as D (5 bases). The CDR3 totals 15 residues. Germline lookup yields CDR1 SGDLS and CDR2 YYNGEE. V lost 4 bases, J lost 6 bases, and 14 bases lay in between. The CDR3 DNA is TGTGCCAGCAGCCCAGACAGAGTTTTTAATTCACCCCTCCACTTT. It yields the protein CASSPDRVFNSPLHF.

The chain combines TRBV7-2 with TRBJ1-1; the D is unclear. The CDR3 runs to 13 residues. V was cut by 5 bases and J by 4 bases, with 11 bases left in between. Germline-derived CDR1 and CDR2 are SGHTA and FQGNSA. The CDR3: CASSIQGGTEAFF. The CDR3 DNA sequence: TGTGCCAGCAGCATTCAAGGAGGCACTGAAGCTTTCTTT.

The chain combines TRBV6-5 with TRBJ1-2, with TRBD1 matching 11 bases. Germline-derived CDR1 and CDR2 are MNHEY and SVGAGI. Trimming took 6 bases from V and 7 from J; bases not matched to a gene: 10. The CDR3 is 15 amino acids. The CDR3 sequence: CASRAGTGGFAGYTF. The CDR3, as DNA: TGTGCCAGCAGAGCCGGGACAGGGGGTTTTGCTGGCTACACCTTC.

J is TRBJ1-2 and V is TRBV10-3; D perhaps matches TRBD1 (5 bases). Trimming stripped 0 bases from V and 8 bases from J, with 10 bases between. Germline values: CDR1 ENHRY, CDR2 SYGVKD. CDR3 size: 13 residues. DNA for the CDR3: TGTGCCATCAGTGAGTCCTGGGGGTCGGGCTACACCTTC. Translation: CAISESWGSGYTF.

The gene calls are TRBV6-5 and TRBJ1-5; TRBD1 matches 8 bases. The CDR3 consists of 12 residues. Germline V lookup: CDR1 MNHEY, CDR2 SVGAGI. Unmatched junction bases numbered 0, after V lost 6 bases and J lost 5 bases. This chain's CDR3 is CASRTGDQPQHF. DNA for the CDR3: TGTGCCAGCAGGACAGGGGATCAGCCCCAGCATTTT.

This rearrangement joins TRBV5-1 to TRBJ2-7, with 7 positions matching TRBD1. CDR1 and CDR2 from the germline V gene are SGHRS and YFSETQ. This CDR3 has 15 residues. V was pared by 0 bases and J by 1 base, with 4 bases of the junction left unmatched. CDR3: CASSLEGGGSYEQYF. The CDR3 nucleotides are TGCGCCAGCAGCTTGGAAGGGGGCGGGTCCTACGAGCAGTACTTC.

V gene TRBV12-3 or TRBV12-4 combines with J gene TRBJ1-5; D uncertain. This CDR3 comprises 12 residues. The germline V and J ends were trimmed by 5 bases and 1 base, with 3 bases remaining between them. CDR3 sequence (DNA): TGTGCCAGCAGTCCGAGCAATCAGCCCCAGCATTTT. Translated, it gives CASSPSNQPQHF.

J is TRBJ1-6 and V is TRBV30, with D hard to call. CDR3 size: 14 residues. CDR1 GTSNPN and CDR2 SVGIG come from the germline V gene (reference sequence). V was trimmed by 0 bases and J by 3 bases, leaving 6 bases between them. The CDR3 protein is CAWSVTDYNSPLHF. CDR3 nucleotides: TGTGCCTGGAGTGTAACAGACTATAATTCACCCCTCCACTTT.

V is TRBV5-4 and J is TRBJ2-6; perhaps TRBD1 as D (6 bases). The ends were cut back, 4 bases at V and 1 base at J, with 9 bases in the middle. The germline V gene has CDR1 SGHNT and CDR2 YYREEE (reference sequence). The CDR3 has 15 residues. CDR3 amino acids: CASSLGGSGANVLTF. In nucleotides, the CDR3 is TGTGCCAGCAGCCTAGGGGGTTCTGGGGCCAACGTCCTGACTTTC.

This clone is classed as medium-sized. The gene calls are TRBV4-1 and TRBJ2-1; a weak D match, TRBD1 (5 bases). The V gene lost 4 bases and the J gene lost 3 bases, with 7 bases spanning the gap. The CDR3 has 13 amino acids. CDR1 and CDR2 (germline): MGHRA, YSYEKL. In DNA form, the CDR3 reads TGCGCCAGCAGCCGAGACAGCTACAATGAGCAGTTCTTC. This translates into CASSRDSYNEQFF.

The V gene is TRBV19, the J gene TRBJ1-2; TRBD1 aligns across 7 bases. There are 14 residues in the CDR3. Germline CDR1 reads LNHDA; CDR2 reads SQIVND (reference sequence). J gave up 2 bases and V 3 bases, and 3 bases lay outside the gene matches. The CDR3 coding sequence is TGTGCCAGTAGTATGACAGGGAAGAACTATGGCTACACCTTC. It codes for CASSMTGKNYGYTF.

The chain is built from TRBV13 and TRBJ1-3, with D unresolved. The CDR3 length is 14 residues. Germline loops: CDR1 PRHDT, CDR2 FYEKMQ (reference sequence). V was trimmed by 5 bases and J by 4 bases, leaving 12 bases between them. The DNA for the CDR3 is TGTGCCAGCAGCCCCCGCACTGCGGGAAACACCATATATTTT. Encoded protein: CASSPRTAGNTIYF.

The rearrangement joins TRBV19 to TRBJ1-1, with D possibly being TRBD1 (5 bases). The V gene's germline CDR1 is LNHDA and CDR2 SQIVND (reference sequence). The CDR3 is made up of 17 amino acids. Trimming removed 5 bases from V and 0 bases from J, with 19 bases in between. The CDR3 sequence: CASSSGAGSRVNTEAFF. CDR3 sequence (DNA): TGTGCCAGTAGTTCCGGGGCGGGCAGTCGAGTGAACACTGAAGCTTTCTTT.

The DNA of the CDR3 is TGTGCCAGCAGCCGAAACGTCAATGAGCAGTTCTTC. This gives the protein CASSRNVNEQFF. This chain joins TRBV7-9 and TRBJ2-1; D gene ambiguous. The CDR3 contains 12 residues. V was shortened by 5 bases and J by 6 bases, with 8 bases between the two germline ends. Germline lookup yields CDR1 SEHNR and CDR2 FQNEAQ (reference sequence).

The chain combines TRBV18 with TRBJ1-1, with D perhaps TRBD1 (6 bases). The V gene's germline CDR1 is KGHSH and CDR2 LQKENI. V lost 6 bases to trimming and J lost 0 bases, with 11 bases between them. The CDR3 totals 14 residues. The CDR3 DNA sequence: TGTGCCAGCTCTCAACAGGGATTGAACACTGAAGCTTTCTTT. Its protein is CASSQQGLNTEAFF.

The chain links TRBV9 to TRBJ2-3, with TRBD2 identical over 7 bases. V lost 0 bases, J lost 4 bases, and 5 bases stayed unmatched. Germline V gene sequence: CDR1 SGDLS, CDR2 YYNGEE. The CDR3 length is 15 residues. The CDR3 protein is CASSVVGRGSDTQYF. The CDR3 DNA reads TGTGCCAGCAGCGTAGTGGGGCGGGGGTCAGATACGCAGTATTTT.

The J gene is TRBJ2-2, the V gene TRBV10-3; D perhaps matches TRBD1 (5 bases). The V end was cut by 7 bases, the J end by 6 bases, with 9 bases between. The CDR3 covers 12 residues. The germline CDR1 and CDR2 sequences are ENHRY and SYGVKD. The CDR3 spells CAIKKGAGELFF. The CDR3 nucleotides are TGTGCCATCAAAAAAGGGGCCGGGGAGCTGTTTTTT.

The gene calls are TRBV19 and TRBJ2-2; 14 bases align to TRBD2. V was pared by 6 bases and J by 1 base, with 4 bases of the junction left unmatched. The CDR3 covers 17 residues. CDR1 is LNHDA and CDR2 is SQIVND in the germline V gene (reference sequence). CDR3: CASSAGLAGVNTGELFF. In DNA, the CDR3 is TGTGCCAGTAGCGCGGGACTAGCGGGGGTGAACACCGGGGAGCTGTTTTTT.